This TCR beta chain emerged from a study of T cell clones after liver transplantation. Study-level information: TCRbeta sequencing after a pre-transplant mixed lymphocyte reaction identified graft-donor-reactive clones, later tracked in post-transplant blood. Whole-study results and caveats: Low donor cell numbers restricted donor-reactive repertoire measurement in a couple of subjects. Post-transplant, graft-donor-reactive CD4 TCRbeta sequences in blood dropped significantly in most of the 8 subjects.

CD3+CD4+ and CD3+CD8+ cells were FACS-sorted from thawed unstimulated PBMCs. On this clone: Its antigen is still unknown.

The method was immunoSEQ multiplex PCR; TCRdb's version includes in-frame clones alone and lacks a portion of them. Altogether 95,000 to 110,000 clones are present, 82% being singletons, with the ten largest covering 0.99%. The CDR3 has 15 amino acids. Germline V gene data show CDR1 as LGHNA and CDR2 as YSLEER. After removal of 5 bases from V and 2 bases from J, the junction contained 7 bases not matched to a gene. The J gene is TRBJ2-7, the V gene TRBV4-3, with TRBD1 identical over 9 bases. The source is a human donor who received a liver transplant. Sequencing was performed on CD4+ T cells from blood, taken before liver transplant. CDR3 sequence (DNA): TGCGCCAGCAGCACATCCGGACAGGGGCCCTACGAGCAGTACTTC. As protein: CASSTSGQGPYEQYF.